There are a few counts of the clone carrying this T cell receptor beta chain. The antigen remains undetermined. Clones were sequenced by immunoSEQ multiplex PCR, and TCRdb holds only the in-frame ones, with some missing. Of about 140,000 clones detected, about 90% appear once; the ten largest clones hold about 3.7%. This specimen belongs to a study of T cell responses to AZD1222 COVID-19 vaccine. Overall study results and limits: Unmutated variant regions are reportedly the target of nearly half of TCRs that are spike-specific. Researchers report vaccine-associated CD4 TCRs spanning spike, with dominance at 160-218 and 743-854. Vaccination with two AZD1222 doses was followed by a rise in Spike-specific TCR breadth and depth. The donor cohort was predominantly white British with a female majority, and clonal diversity may have been underestimated.

V was clipped by 7 bases and J by 7 bases; unmatched bases: 8. The CDR3 covers 13 residues. CDR1 and CDR2 from the germline V gene are MNHEY and SMNVEV (reference sequence). The clonotype was recovered from an adult in good health. Sample: peripheral blood, taken on day 0 of AZD1222 vaccination. The chain uses TRBV27 and TRBJ1-2, with 8 nucleotides matching TRBD1. The CDR3 spells CASTSDRVAGYTF. The CDR3, as DNA: TGTGCCAGCACCTCGGACAGGGTGGCTGGCTACACCTTC.